Listed here are 17 T cell receptor beta chains from one sample, sequenced in a study of shared clonotypes between healthy human individuals. Profiled with immunoSEQ multiplex PCR; TCRdb holds only in-frame clones, not every one. The sample gives roughly 500,000 clones, approximately 95% of which show up once; 0.05% to 0.07% is in the top ten. The sequenced sample consisted of naive CD4+ T cells sorted from blood. The subset here: CD45RA+ positively selected. The source is a woman between 25 and 40 years old in good health.

The gene calls are TRBV6-5 and TRBJ2-1; 7 positions match TRBD1. The CDR3 is made up of 15 amino acids. The V gene's germline CDR1 is MNHEY and CDR2 SVGAGI. The junction had 4 bases not matched to a gene; V was cut back by 2 bases and J by 3 bases. Here the CDR3 reads CASSYRDSNYNEQFF. In nucleotides, the CDR3 is TGTGCCAGCAGTTACCGGGACAGTAACTACAATGAGCAGTTCTTC.

This chain joins TRBV2 and TRBJ2-2; D uncertain. The CDR3 runs 14 residues. The germline V and J ends were trimmed by 8 bases and 4 bases, with 14 bases remaining between them. Germline CDR1 reads SNHLY; CDR2 reads FYNNEI. CDR3 residues: CASSQARSTGELFF. The CDR3 bases are TGTGCCAGCTCCCAGGCCCGCAGCACCGGGGAGCTGTTTTTT. Drawing the rest from reference TRBV2 and TRBJ2-2, the complete variable domain is EPEVTQTPSHQVTQMGQEVILRCVPISNHLYFYWYRQILGQKVEFLVSFYNNEISEKSEIFDDQFSVERPDGSNFTLKIRSTKLEDSAMYFCASSQARSTGELFFGEGSRLTVL.

The V gene is TRBV27, the J gene TRBJ1-5, with 9 bases fitting TRBD1. Germline V CDR1 and CDR2: MNHEY, SMNVEV (reference sequence). The CDR3 has 16 amino acids. Germline trimming cut 6 bases from V and 6 bases from J; bases unmatched to any gene: 12. The CDR3 sequence is CASSSRTGTGTQPQHF. CDR3 DNA: TGTGCCAGCAGCTCCCGGACCGGGACAGGGACTCAGCCCCAGCATTTT.

Only one count was recorded for this clone. The chain has TRBV27 and TRBJ1-6; a possible D gene is TRBD1 (6 bases). The V gene lost 4 bases and the J gene lost 8 bases, with 9 bases spanning the gap. Germline CDR1 is MNHEY and CDR2 is SMNVEV (reference sequence). The CDR3 sequence is 13 residues long. CDR3 in DNA: TGTGCCAGCAGTTGGGGGCGGGATTCACCCCTCCACTTT. The encoded protein is CASSWGRDSPLHF.

The J gene is TRBJ1-5, the V gene TRBV6-6, with D unclear. CDR1 and CDR2 from the germline V gene are MNHNY and SVGAGI (reference sequence). V lost 2 bases to trimming and J lost 7 bases, with 12 bases between them. The CDR3 totals 14 residues. CDR3 loop: CASSYRQLSQPQHF. In DNA form, the CDR3 reads TGTGCCAGCAGTTACCGTCAGCTAAGCCAGCCCCAGCATTTT.

V is TRBV4-1 and J is TRBJ1-6; D is unresolved. Germline V gives CDR1 MGHRA, CDR2 YSYEKL. CDR3 length: 13 amino acids. Trimming stripped 0 bases from V and 10 bases from J, with 7 bases between. In nucleotides, the CDR3 is TGCGCCAGCAGCCAAGAATGGTACTCACCCCTCCACTTT. This translates into CASSQEWYSPLHF.

This chain joins TRBV5-1 and TRBJ2-2; 9 bases align to TRBD1. The V gene's germline CDR1 is SGHRS and CDR2 YFSETQ. V gave up 0 bases and J gave up 2 bases; unmatched junction bases: 2. The CDR3 contains 16 residues. The CDR3 DNA is TGCGCCAGCAGCTTGGGGACAGGGGATAACACCGGGGAGCTGTTTTTT. This sequence encodes CASSLGTGDNTGELFF. Filled out from reference TRBV5-1 and TRBJ2-2, the complete variable domain reads KAGVTQTPRYLIKTRGQQVTLSCSPISGHRSVSWYQQTPGQGLQFLFEYFSETQRNKGNFPGRFSGRQFSNSRSEMNVSTLELGDSALYLCASSLGTGDNTGELFFGEGSRLTVL.

This clone has only one observation. This rearrangement joins TRBV6-1 to TRBJ2-7; 12 bases fit TRBD2. Germline CDR1 and CDR2: MNHNS and SASEGT. The CDR3 spans 16 residues. V gave up 0 bases and J gave up 4 bases; unmatched junction bases: 4. Written as DNA, the CDR3 is TGTGCCAGCAGTGAAGCGTCTGGACTAGCGGGATACGAGCAGTACTTC. It encodes CASSEASGLAGYEQYF.

This clone was seen a single time. The chain links TRBV28 to TRBJ2-3, with D perhaps matching TRBD1 or TRBD2 (5 bases each). The germline gives CDR1 MDHEN, CDR2 SYDVKM. This CDR3 region has 14 residues. Trimming cost V 2 bases and J 1 base, with 7 bases left between them. This CDR3 is CASSLTGRTDTQYF. CDR3 DNA sequence: TGTGCCAGCAGTTTAACGGGGCGCACAGATACGCAGTATTTT.

V usage is TRBV7-6 and J usage is TRBJ2-7; D may be TRBD2 (6 bases). This CDR3 has 13 residues. CDR1 is SGHVS and CDR2 is FNYEAQ in the germline V gene. V gave up 1 base and J gave up 4 bases, with 8 bases separating them. Here the CDR3 reads CASSLVSGYEQYF. CDR3 DNA sequence: TGTGCCAGCAGCTTAGTGAGCGGGTACGAGCAGTACTTC.

V and J are TRBV28 and TRBJ1-4, with 8 positions matching TRBD1. V lost 1 base and J lost 4; bases outside the gene matches: 11. The CDR3 has 18 residues. Germline V CDR1 and CDR2: MDHEN, SYDVKM. CDR3 residues: CASSLSGGADPFNEKLFF. The CDR3 DNA sequence: TGTGCCAGCAGTTTATCAGGGGGCGCTGACCCTTTTAATGAAAAACTGTTTTTT. Together with reference TRBV28 and TRBJ1-4, the CDR3 gives the full variable domain: DVKVTQSSRYLVKRTGEKVFLECVQDMDHENMFWYRQDPGLGLRLIYFSYDVKMKEKGDIPEGYSVSREKKERFSLILESASTNQTSMYLCASSLSGGADPFNEKLFFGSGTQLSVL.

The rearrangement joins TRBV6-1 to TRBJ2-7, with D perhaps matching TRBD1 or TRBD2 (5 bases each). Germline V lookup: CDR1 MNHNS, CDR2 SASEGT. The germline V and J ends were trimmed by 10 bases and 0 bases, with 13 bases remaining between them. The CDR3 runs 13 residues. CDR3 protein: CATVSDSSYEQYF. Written as DNA, the CDR3 is TGTGCCACCGTTAGCGACAGCTCCTACGAGCAGTACTTC.

CDR3 DNA: TGTGCCAGCAGTGAGGTCGGGAGTGAGTCCTACAATGAGCAGTTCTTC. Encoded protein: CASSEVGSESYNEQFF. The rearrangement joins TRBV2 to TRBJ2-1; TRBD2 is a possible D gene (6 bases). The V gene's germline CDR1 is SNHLY and CDR2 FYNNEI. The CDR3 is made up of 16 amino acids. V shed 3 bases and J shed 1 base, with 13 bases lying between them.

The rearrangement uses TRBV18 and TRBJ2-7; D remains ambiguous. Germline V gene sequence: CDR1 KGHSH, CDR2 LQKENI. The ends were cut back, 2 bases at V and 1 base at J, with 12 bases in the middle. There are 15 residues in the CDR3. CDR3: CASSPGVGLSYEQYF. CDR3 bases: TGTGCCAGCTCACCAGGGGTAGGCCTATCCTACGAGCAGTACTTC.

The chain uses TRBV21-1 and TRBJ2-5. TRBV21-1 counts as a pseudogene. The CDR3 runs 14 residues. The CDR3 sequence is CASSKGLYQETQYF. CDR3 in DNA: TGTGCCAGCAGCAAAGGATTGTACCAAGAGACCCAGTACTTC.

The chain joins TRBV6-4 to TRBJ1-3; no clear D. The CDR3 is made up of 14 amino acids. Trimming removed 7 bases at V and 5 bases at J, with 15 bases between. Looked up from germline, CDR1 is MRHNA and CDR2 is SNTAGT. The DNA of the CDR3 is TGTGCCAGCATGTCCCAGCGATCGAGAAACACCATATATTTT. Translation: CASMSQRSRNTIYF.

The rearrangement joins TRBV18 to TRBJ2-5, with 10 bases that match TRBD2. Germline CDR1 KGHSH, CDR2 LQKENI. The junction had 6 bases not matched to a gene; V was cut back by 3 bases and J by 5 bases. The CDR3 spans 15 residues. In DNA form, the CDR3 reads TGTGCCAGCTCACCTCCGGGACTAGCGATGGAGACCCAGTACTTC. This sequence encodes CASSPPGLAMETQYF.